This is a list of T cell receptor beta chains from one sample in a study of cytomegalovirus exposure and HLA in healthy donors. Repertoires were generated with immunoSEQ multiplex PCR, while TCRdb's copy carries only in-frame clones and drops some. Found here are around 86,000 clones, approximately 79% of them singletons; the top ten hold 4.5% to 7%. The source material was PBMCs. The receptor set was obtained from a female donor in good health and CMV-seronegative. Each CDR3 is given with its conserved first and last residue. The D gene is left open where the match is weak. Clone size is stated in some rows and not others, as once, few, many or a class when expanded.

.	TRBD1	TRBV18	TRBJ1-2	TGTGCCAGCTCAAACAGGGGGATGGACTATGGCTACACCTTC	CASSNRGMDYGYTF
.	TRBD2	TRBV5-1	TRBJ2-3	TGCGCCAGCAGCTTGGGAGCGGGAGACGATACGCAGTATTTT	CASSLGAGDDTQYF
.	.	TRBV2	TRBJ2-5	TGTGCCAGCAGTGGACAGATCCAAGAGACCCAGTACTTC	CASSGQIQETQYF
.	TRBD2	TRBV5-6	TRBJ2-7	TGTGCCAGCAGCTTGTCGCCTAGCGGATCCTACGAGCAGTACTTC	CASSLSPSGSYEQYF
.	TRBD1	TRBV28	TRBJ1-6	TGTGCCAGCAGTCCGCCGGGACAGGGCCTTTCACCCCTCCACTTT	CASSPPGQGLSPLHF
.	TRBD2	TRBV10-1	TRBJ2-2	TGCGCCAGCAGCCGGACTAGCGGGATGAACACCGGGGAGCTGTTTTTT	CASSRTSGMNTGELFF
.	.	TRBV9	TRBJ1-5	TGTGCCAGCAGCGTAGTTGCTGCTACGGGGCCCCAGCATTTT	CASSVVAATGPQHF
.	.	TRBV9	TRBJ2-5	TGTGCCAGCTCCTTTACAGGGCTCGGAGAGACCCAGTACTTC	CASSFTGLGETQYF
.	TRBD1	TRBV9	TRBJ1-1	TGTGCCAGCAGCGTAGGGGGGACAGGGAACACTGAAGCTTTCTTT	CASSVGGTGNTEAFF
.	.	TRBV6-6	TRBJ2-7	TGTGCCAGCAGTTACTCTAACCCACAGAGCTCCTACGAGCAGTACTTC	CASSYSNPQSSYEQYF
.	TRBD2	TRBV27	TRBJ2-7	TGTGCCAGCCACACTAGCGGGGGGGCAAAGGAGCAGTACTTC	CASHTSGGAKEQYF
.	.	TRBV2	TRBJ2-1	TGTGCCAGCATGCCGCGAAGCTCCTACAATGAGCAGTTCTTC	CASMPRSSYNEQFF
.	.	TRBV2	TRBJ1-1	TGTGCCAGCTCCCGAGAGGGAAACACTGAAGCTTTCTTT	CASSREGNTEAFF
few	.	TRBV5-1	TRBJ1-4	TGCGCCAGCAGCTTTGGGGCGACTAATGAAAAACTGTTTTTT	CASSFGATNEKLFF
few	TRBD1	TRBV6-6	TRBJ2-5	TGTGCCAGCAGTTACTCAAGACAGGGAGCGGAGACCCAGTACTTC	CASSYSRQGAETQYF
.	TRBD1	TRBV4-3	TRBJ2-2	TGCGCCAGCAGCCAAGTAGGGGGACAGTCTAACACCGGGGAGCTGTTTTTT	CASSQVGGQSNTGELFF
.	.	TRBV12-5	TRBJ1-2	TGTGCTAGTGGTCCCTGGGGGGGTTATGTCTATGGCTACACCTTC	CASGPWGGYVYGYTF
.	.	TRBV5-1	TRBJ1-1	TGCGCCAGCAGCGTACAGCAGAACACTGAAGCTTTCTTT	CASSVQQNTEAFF